The 21 T cell receptor beta chains listed next were all sequenced from one sample in a study of blood T cell repertoires in COVID-19. Clones were sequenced by immunoSEQ multiplex PCR, and TCRdb holds only the in-frame ones, with some missing. The table has about 270,000 clones, about nine tenths seen once. Specimen: PBMCs or T cells enriched from blood (not recorded which). The receptors derive from a woman aged 55-69 years who had recovered from COVID-19.

The chain has TRBV24-1 and TRBJ2-7; D not certain. The germline V gene has CDR1 KGHDR and CDR2 SFDVKD. The CDR3 contains 12 residues. Trimming stripped 2 bases from V and 5 bases from J, with 6 bases between. The CDR3 nucleotides read TGTGCCACCAGTGATTATCATGACGAGCAGTACTTC. It encodes CATSDYHDEQYF.

The chain uses TRBV7-9 and TRBJ2-7; 12 nucleotides agree with TRBD2. The CDR3 sequence is 15 residues long. Per germline, CDR1 SEHNR and CDR2 FQNEAQ (reference sequence). V dropped 4 bases and J dropped 1; count of bases not matched to a gene: 2. The DNA for the CDR3 is TGTGCCAGCAGCTCACTAGCGGGGGGTTCCTACGAGCAGTACTTC. Protein product: CASSSLAGGSYEQYF. Filled out from reference TRBV7-9 and TRBJ2-7, the complete variable domain reads DTGVSQNPRHKITKRGQNVTFRCDPISEHNRLYWYRQTLGQGPEFLTYFQNEAQLEKSRLLSDRFSAERPKGSFSTLEIQRTEQGDSAMYLCASSSLAGGSYEQYFGPGTRLTVT.

CDR3 nucleotides: TGCGCCAGCAGCTTGGAACACAGGGGTCAGCCCCAGCATTTT. Translation: CASSLEHRGQPQHF. The chain uses TRBV5-1 and TRBJ1-5; 7 nucleotides match TRBD1. V lost 0 bases, J lost 6 bases, and 3 bases stayed unmatched. This CDR3 is 14 amino acids long. CDR1 SGHRS and CDR2 YFSETQ come from the germline V gene.

The chain employs TRBV21-1 and TRBJ1-5. TRBV21-1 is described as a pseudogene. This CDR3 contains 13 residues. CDR3 sequence: CASSTPGNQPQHF. In nucleotides, the CDR3 is TGTGCCAGCAGCACCCCGGGCAATCAGCCCCAGCATTTT.

V and J are TRBV19 and TRBJ1-5; no clear D gene. Per the germline V gene, CDR1 is LNHDA and CDR2 is SQIVND (reference sequence). The CDR3 is made up of 15 amino acids. The ends were cut back, 5 bases at V and 1 base at J, with 12 bases in the middle. Written as DNA, the CDR3 is TGTGCCAGTAGTCCACACCTAGACAGCAATCAGCCCCAGCATTTT. Protein sequence: CASSPHLDSNQPQHF.

This clone occurred once. For the CDR3, the DNA is TGCGCCAGCAGCTTGGAGCCTAGCTTCAATGAGCAGTTCTTC. It is translated as CASSLEPSFNEQFF. The genes are TRBV5-1 and TRBJ2-1; weak D call: TRBD2 (5 bases). The CDR3 covers 14 residues. Germline V gene data show CDR1 as SGHRS and CDR2 as YFSETQ. V lost 0 bases to trimming and J lost 6 bases, with 10 bases between them.

The chain combines TRBV7-9 with TRBJ2-3; weak D call: TRBD2 (6 bases). CDR3 size: 16 residues. Germline-derived CDR1 and CDR2 are SEHNR and FQNEAQ (reference sequence). V dropped 4 bases and J dropped 1 base, with 15 bases sitting between them. CDR3 bases: TGTGCCAGCAGCTCACGACTAGGTGCAGGCACAGATACGCAGTATTTT. Translating it yields CASSSRLGAGTDTQYF.

The CDR3 here is CASSLGQGVNEQYF. As DNA, the CDR3 is TGCGCCAGCAGCTTAGGGCAGGGGGTCAACGAGCAGTACTTC. J is TRBJ2-7 and V is TRBV5-1; 7 bases are a match to TRBD1. The germline V gene encodes CDR1 SGHRS and CDR2 YFSETQ. The V gene end was trimmed by 2 bases and the J gene end by 5 bases; junction bases not matched to a gene: 7. The CDR3 sequence is 14 residues long.

A single count supports this clone. This chain uses TRBV11-3 with TRBJ2-7; D not certain. This CDR3 contains 12 residues. The germline gives CDR1 SGHNT, CDR2 YENEEA. Trimming removed 5 bases from V and 6 bases from J, with 11 bases in between. Written as DNA, the CDR3 is TGTGCCAGCAGCCCTTATAGTCGCGAGCAGTACTTC. Amino acids: CASSPYSREQYF.

This chain links TRBV5-1 with TRBJ2-2, with TRBD1 matching 8 bases. Trimming at V came to 0 bases and at J to 7 bases, leaving 5 bases not matched to a gene. CDR1 is SGHRS, CDR2 YFSETQ, per germline. The CDR3 contains 15 residues. The CDR3 region is CASSLGAGGGGELFF. The CDR3 region has the DNA TGCGCCAGCAGCTTGGGCGCAGGGGGCGGCGGGGAGCTGTTTTTT.

The chain joins TRBV12-3 or TRBV12-4 to TRBJ2-1; D remains ambiguous. CDR3 length equals 10 residues. The V gene lost 4 bases and the J gene lost 10 bases, with 5 bases spanning the gap. CDR3 residues: CASSSMEQFF. CDR3 nucleotides: TGTGCCAGCAGTTCTATGGAGCAGTTCTTC.

V gene TRBV4-1 combines with J gene TRBJ1-5; perhaps TRBD1 as D (5 bases). Trimming pared 2 bases from V and 8 bases from J, leaving 10 bases between. CDR3 length equals 13 residues. Germline V gives CDR1 MGHRA, CDR2 YSYEKL. The CDR3 DNA reads TGCGCCAGCAGCCAAACCCGGGGGGAGCCCCAGCATTTT. Translation gives CASSQTRGEPQHF.

The table lists this clone with a count of one. This rearrangement joins TRBV28 to TRBJ1-1, with 7 bases lining up with TRBD1. This CDR3 contains 13 residues. Unmatched junction bases numbered 3, after V lost 5 bases and J lost 3 bases. Germline V gene lookup returns CDR1 MDHEN and CDR2 SYDVKM. The CDR3 DNA reads as TGTGCCAGCAGTGGGACAGCGTACACTGAAGCTTTCTTT. This codes for CASSGTAYTEAFF.

The rearrangement links TRBV5-1 to TRBJ2-4; D ambiguous. Trimming took 0 bases from V and 5 from J, leaving 9 bases between them. The germline gives CDR1 SGHRS, CDR2 YFSETQ. This CDR3 is built from 14 residues. This chain's CDR3 is CASSLAYSQNIQYF. CDR3 bases: TGCGCCAGCAGCTTGGCCTACAGCCAAAACATTCAGTACTTC.

This clone appeared a single time. Here the CDR3 reads CASSVSPGLDTEAFF. For the CDR3, the DNA is TGTGCCAGCAGCGTCAGCCCAGGATTGGACACTGAAGCTTTCTTT. The rearrangement uses TRBV7-3 and TRBJ1-1; D gene unclear. There are 15 residues in the CDR3. Germline V gene lookup returns CDR1 SGHTA and CDR2 FQGTGA. V was shortened by 5 bases and J by 3 bases, with 16 bases between the two germline ends.

The chain joins TRBV27 to TRBJ2-1, with TRBD2 matching 11 bases. Trimming cost V 6 bases and J 0 bases; bases outside gene matches: 13. This CDR3 has 19 amino acids. Germline CDR1 is MNHEY and CDR2 is SMNVEV (reference sequence). CDR3 residues: CASSVTGLAAASSYNEQFF. The CDR3 coding sequence is TGTGCCAGCAGCGTTACGGGACTAGCGGCCGCTAGCTCCTACAATGAGCAGTTCTTC.

CDR3 nucleotide sequence: TGTGCCTGGAGTGCAACGGGGGGGGCCGGTCAGCCCCAGCATTTT. As protein: CAWSATGGAGQPQHF. The chain carries TRBV30 and TRBJ1-5, with D maybe TRBD1 (6 bases). The germline gives CDR1 GTSNPN, CDR2 SVGIG (reference sequence). The CDR3 loop spans 15 amino acids. V was trimmed by 1 base and J by 6 bases, leaving 16 bases between them.

The CDR3 region is CSVEHSLNTEAFF. CDR3 nucleotide sequence: TGCAGCGTTGAGCACAGCCTGAACACTGAAGCTTTCTTT. V and J are TRBV29-1 and TRBJ1-1, with unresolved D. The CDR3 has 13 amino acids. Germline V lookup: CDR1 SQVTM, CDR2 ANQGSEA. Trimming stripped 3 bases from V and 0 bases from J, with 8 bases between.

In nucleotides, the CDR3 is TGCGCCAGCAGCTTGGCTCCAGGGGGAGGTGGAAACACCATATATTTT. Translation: CASSLAPGGGGNTIYF. This chain links TRBV5-1 with TRBJ1-3; 7 bases align to TRBD1. J gave up 3 bases and V 0 bases, and 6 bases lay outside the gene matches. The CDR3 totals 16 residues. CDR1 is SGHRS and CDR2 is YFSETQ in the germline V gene.

CDR3 sequence (DNA): TGTGCCAGCAGCTTAGGAGGGACAGGGATAAAGACCCAGTACTTC. It specifies CASSLGGTGIKTQYF. The chain combines TRBV7-2 with TRBJ2-5; 9 bases match TRBD1. Trimming at V came to 1 base and at J to 6 bases, leaving 6 bases not matched to a gene. Germline V gives CDR1 SGHTA, CDR2 FQGNSA. This CDR3 spans 15 amino acids.

V is TRBV2 and J is TRBJ2-5; D is perhaps TRBD2 (5 bases). V was cut by 2 bases and J by 4 bases, with 11 bases left in between. CDR1 and CDR2 from the germline V gene are SNHLY and FYNNEI. This CDR3 spans 14 amino acids. The CDR3 loop is CASSESEGRETQYF. CDR3 in DNA: TGTGCCAGCAGTGAAAGCGAGGGTAGAGAGACCCAGTACTTC. The variable domain in full, completed from reference TRBV2 and TRBJ2-5, reads EPEVTQTPSHQVTQMGQEVILRCVPISNHLYFYWYRQILGQKVEFLVSFYNNEISEKSEIFDDQFSVERPDGSNFTLKIRSTKLEDSAMYFCASSESEGRETQYFGPGTRLLVL.